Shown below are 22 T cell receptor beta chains from a single sample sequenced in a study of blood T cell repertoires in COVID-19. Produced via immunoSEQ multiplex PCR; TCRdb's table is partial and in-frame only. The sample holds around 320,000 clones; 90% are singletons and the top ten take around 4.4%. The sequenced sample was PBMCs or T cells enriched from blood (not recorded which). The receptors stem from a woman younger than 30 with acute COVID-19.

This clone was recorded a few times. V usage is TRBV6-5 and J usage is TRBJ1-1; 7 bases are a match to TRBD1. V shed 7 bases and J 9 bases; nucleotides not matched to a gene: 8. The CDR3 extends over 12 amino acids. The germline V gene encodes CDR1 MNHEY and CDR2 SVGAGI. Here the CDR3 reads CASTEGAQKAFF. CDR3 nucleotides: TGTGCCAGCACCGAGGGGGCCCAAAAAGCTTTCTTT.

This chain links TRBV27 with TRBJ1-4, with a weak D call TRBD1 (5 bases). This CDR3 has 15 residues. CDR1 and CDR2 (germline): MNHEY, SMNVEV (reference sequence). V gave up 5 bases and J gave up 4 bases, with 14 bases separating them. CDR3 protein: CASSTKTVHNEKLFF. In DNA form, the CDR3 reads TGTGCCAGCAGTACTAAGACAGTTCATAATGAAAAACTGTTTTTT.

J is TRBJ2-1 and V is TRBV21-1; the tabulated D call, TRBD2, remains unverified against the DNA. TRBV21-1 constitutes a pseudogene. The CDR3 sequence is 15 residues long. The CDR3 loop is CASSNVAGPYNEQFF. The CDR3 DNA sequence: TGTGCCAGCAGCAATGTAGCGGGACCCTACAATGAGCAGTTCTTC.

This chain links TRBV19 with TRBJ2-7, with 8 bases identical to TRBD1. Trimming cost V 4 bases and J 0 bases; bases outside gene matches: 5. The CDR3 loop spans 15 amino acids. Germline CDR1 reads LNHDA; CDR2 reads SQIVND (reference sequence). In nucleotides, the CDR3 is TGTGCCAGTAGTACCGGGACAGGCAGCTCCTACGAGCAGTACTTC. This gives the protein CASSTGTGSSYEQYF.

V usage is TRBV5-1 and J usage is TRBJ2-7; 7 nucleotides align to TRBD1. The V gene end was trimmed by 0 bases and the J gene end by 3 bases; junction bases not matched to a gene: 3. The CDR3 has 14 residues. The V gene's germline CDR1 is SGHRS and CDR2 YFSETQ. CDR3 protein: CASSLAQGVYEQYF. DNA for the CDR3: TGCGCCAGCAGCTTGGCTCAGGGGGTCTACGAGCAGTACTTC.

The V call is TRBV15, the J call TRBJ2-7, with 13 bases matching TRBD2. Germline V lookup: CDR1 LNHNV, CDR2 YYDKDF (reference sequence). The CDR3 sequence is 18 residues long. The junction had 9 bases not matched to a gene; V was cut back by 3 bases and J by 1 base. Here the CDR3 reads CATSSRPGLAGHSYEQYF. The CDR3 nucleotides are TGTGCCACCAGCAGCCGACCGGGACTAGCGGGGCATTCCTACGAGCAGTACTTC. The full variable domain, with the rest looked up from reference TRBV15 and TRBJ2-7, is DAMVIQNPRYQVTQFGKPVTLSCSQTLNHNVMYWYQQKSSQAPKLLFHYYDKDFNNEADTPDNFQSRRPNTSFCFLDIRSPGLGDTAMYLCATSSRPGLAGHSYEQYFGPGTRLTVT.

The genes are TRBV24-1 and TRBJ2-3; no reliable D call. Germline V gene data show CDR1 as KGHDR and CDR2 as SFDVKD. This CDR3 spans 12 amino acids. The ends were cut back, 2 bases at V and 9 bases at J, with 8 bases in the middle. The CDR3 DNA sequence: TGTGCCACCAGTGATTACGTCGGGACGCAGTATTTT. It is translated as CATSDYVGTQYF.

This chain uses TRBV20-1 with TRBJ2-5, with 7 positions matching TRBD2. Germline values: CDR1 DFQATT, CDR2 SNEGSKA (reference sequence). CDR3 size: 10 residues. The CDR3 spells CGGLQETQYF. CDR3 DNA sequence: TGCGGGGGACTACAAGAGACCCAGTACTTC.

This chain uses TRBV11-2 with TRBJ2-1; D not certain. The germline V gene encodes CDR1 SGHAT and CDR2 FQNNGV. Trimming removed 0 bases at V and 9 bases at J, with 12 bases between. The CDR3 runs 14 residues. CDR3 DNA sequence: TGTGCCAGCAGCTTAGATCAGGTGGGCGCTGAGCAGTTCTTC. Its translation: CASSLDQVGAEQFF.

This chain connects TRBV5-1 to TRBJ1-3; TRBD1 matches 8 bases. The CDR3 spans 16 residues. J gave up 0 bases and V 4 bases, and 6 bases lay outside the gene matches. CDR1 and CDR2 (germline): SGHRS, YFSETQ. CDR3 region: CASSPDRAFSGNTIYF. The CDR3 DNA reads as TGCGCCAGCAGCCCGGACAGGGCCTTCTCTGGAAACACCATATATTTT.

The chain joins TRBV19 to TRBJ1-2; 7 bases match TRBD1. There are 13 residues in the CDR3. Per the germline V gene, CDR1 is LNHDA and CDR2 is SQIVND (reference sequence). V shed 3 bases, J shed 7 bases, and the junction held 5 bases outside the gene matches. The CDR3 sequence is CASSIAQGVGYTF. In DNA form, the CDR3 reads TGTGCCAGTAGTATCGCCCAGGGGGTTGGCTACACCTTC.

The chain carries TRBV11-3 and TRBJ1-2; D call uncertain. This CDR3 has 14 residues. V was trimmed by 3 bases and J by 4 bases, leaving 12 bases between them. CDR1 is SGHNT and CDR2 is YENEEA in the germline V gene. CDR3 coding DNA: TGTGCCAGCAGCTTTACTCACCTAGGCTATGGCTACACCTTC. Encoded protein: CASSFTHLGYGYTF. Complete variable domain (other parts from reference TRBV11-3 and TRBJ1-2): EAGVVQSPRYKIIEKKQPVAFWCNPISGHNTLYWYLQNLGQGPELLIRYENEEAVDDSQLPKDRFSAERLKGVDSTLKIQPAELGDSAVYLCASSFTHLGYGYTFGSGTRLTVV.

The chain combines TRBV27 with TRBJ2-1; D is possibly TRBD2 (6 bases). V lost 5 bases, J lost 4 bases, and 12 bases lay in between. Germline CDR1 is MNHEY and CDR2 is SMNVEV (reference sequence). The CDR3 length is 14 residues. The CDR3 region is CASSPAAGYNEQFF. DNA for the CDR3: TGTGCCAGCAGTCCCGCGGCGGGGTACAATGAGCAGTTCTTC.

This chain's CDR3 is CASGNQGLINQPQHF. The CDR3 region has the DNA TGTGCCAGTGGGAACCAGGGGCTTATCAATCAGCCCCAGCATTTT. The chain joins TRBV27 to TRBJ1-5; TRBD1 is a possible D gene (6 bases). Germline values: CDR1 MNHEY, CDR2 SMNVEV (reference sequence). The CDR3 sequence is 15 residues long. Deletions cut 9 bases from V and 3 bases from J, with 18 bases between.

V usage is TRBV2 and J usage is TRBJ1-5, with D possibly matching TRBD1 (5 bases). The V end was cut by 8 bases, the J end by 2 bases, with 10 bases between. This CDR3 comprises 13 residues. Germline-derived CDR1 and CDR2 are SNHLY and FYNNEI. The CDR3 reads CASVRDGNQPQHF. The CDR3 nucleotides are TGTGCCAGCGTCAGGGATGGCAATCAGCCCCAGCATTTT.

This chain joins TRBV28 and TRBJ1-3; no reliable D call. CDR1 is MDHEN, CDR2 SYDVKM, per germline. The CDR3 extends over 16 amino acids. Trimming cost V 3 bases and J 0 bases, with 12 bases left between them. CDR3 coding DNA: TGTGCCAGCAGTTTCCTATACAGTTTCTCTGGAAACACCATATATTTT. Translating gives CASSFLYSFSGNTIYF. Using reference TRBV28 and TRBJ1-3 for the parts outside the CDR3, the full variable domain is DVKVTQSSRYLVKRTGEKVFLECVQDMDHENMFWYRQDPGLGLRLIYFSYDVKMKEKGDIPEGYSVSREKKERFSLILESASTNQTSMYLCASSFLYSFSGNTIYFGEGSWLTVV.

The rearrangement joins TRBV2 to TRBJ1-1; D not certain. Germline V gene lookup returns CDR1 SNHLY and CDR2 FYNNEI. The CDR3 consists of 15 residues. The V and J ends lost 6 bases and 4 bases respectively, with 18 bases between them. The DNA for the CDR3 is TGTGCCAGCAGCTTTTGGGAGGGCGCGGTCACTGAAGCTTTCTTT. It encodes CASSFWEGAVTEAFF.

The chain has TRBV6-5 and TRBJ1-1; no definite D call. The CDR3 sequence is 15 residues long. CDR1 and CDR2 (germline): MNHEY, SVGAGI. Trimming shortened V by 6 bases and J by 5 bases, and 19 bases separated the two germline ends. DNA for the CDR3: TGTGCCAGCAGCCGACTCCCCGGGGAAGGGACTGAAGCTTTCTTT. Amino acids: CASSRLPGEGTEAFF.

This clone was observed a single time. This chain uses TRBV18 with TRBJ2-1; D might be TRBD2 (6 bases). The CDR3 runs to 16 residues. Germline V gene sequence: CDR1 KGHSH, CDR2 LQKENI. Trimming stripped 1 base from V and 3 bases from J, with 13 bases between. The CDR3 DNA sequence: TGTGCCAGCTCACCACAGTGGCTAGCGAACTACAATGAGCAGTTCTTC. As protein: CASSPQWLANYNEQFF.

The chain has TRBV29-1 and TRBJ2-7; perhaps TRBD1 as D (6 bases). The V gene's germline CDR1 is SQVTM and CDR2 ANQGSEA. The ends were cut back, 5 bases at V and 0 bases at J, with 8 bases in the middle. This CDR3 spans 12 amino acids. Here the CDR3 reads CSVPGASYEQYF. The CDR3 DNA follows: TGCAGCGTTCCAGGGGCCTCCTACGAGCAGTACTTC.

This clone was seen a handful of times. The chain employs TRBV27 and TRBJ1-2, with TRBD1 as a possible D gene (5 bases). Germline V CDR1 and CDR2: MNHEY, SMNVEV (reference sequence). Trimming cost V 0 bases and J 6 bases, with 8 bases left between them. CDR3 size: 13 residues. CDR3 protein: CASSLSGGNGYTF. The CDR3 DNA sequence: TGTGCCAGCAGTTTATCCGGGGGGAATGGCTACACCTTC.

The chain recombines TRBV27 with TRBJ2-7; 9 nucleotides match TRBD1. V lost 5 bases, J lost 1 base, and 3 bases stayed unmatched. Germline CDR1 and CDR2: MNHEY and SMNVEV (reference sequence). The length of the CDR3 is 14 residues. The CDR3: CASSRGQGSYEQYF. In DNA form, the CDR3 reads TGTGCCAGCAGTCGCGGACAGGGGTCCTACGAGCAGTACTTC.